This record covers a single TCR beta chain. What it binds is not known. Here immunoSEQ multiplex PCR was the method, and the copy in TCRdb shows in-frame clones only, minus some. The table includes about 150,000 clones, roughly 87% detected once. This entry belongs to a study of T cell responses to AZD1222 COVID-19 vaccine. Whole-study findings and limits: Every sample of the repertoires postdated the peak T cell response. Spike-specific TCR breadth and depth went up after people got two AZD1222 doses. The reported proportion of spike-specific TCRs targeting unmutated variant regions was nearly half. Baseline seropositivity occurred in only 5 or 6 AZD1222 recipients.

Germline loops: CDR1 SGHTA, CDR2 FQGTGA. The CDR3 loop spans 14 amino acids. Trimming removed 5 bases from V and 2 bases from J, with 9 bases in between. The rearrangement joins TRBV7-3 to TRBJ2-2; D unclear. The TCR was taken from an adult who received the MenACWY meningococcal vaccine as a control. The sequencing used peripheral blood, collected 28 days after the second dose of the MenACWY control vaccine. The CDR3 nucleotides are TGTGCCAGCAGCCTTCGACATAACACCGGGGAGCTGTTTTTT. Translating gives CASSLRHNTGELFF.